The TCR beta chain described here comes from a study of T cells expressing NK-cell markers. Study context: In sorted CD3+CD56+NKG2C+, CD3+CD56+NKG2C- and CD3+CD56-NKG2C+ T cells, TCR beta repertoires were obtained. Overall study results and limits: The share of CD8+ T cells held by dominant NKG2C+ clonotypes was about 1.0-7.5% in six donors.

As for this clonotype: What it binds is unknown.

This CDR3 is 14 amino acids long. Germline loops: CDR1 MDHEN, CDR2 SYDVKM. One entry per CDR3 protein, without DNA, is what TCRdb gives after re-calling the 5' RACE reads. This sample's table reports almost 450,000 distinct CDR3 sequences. The specimen sequenced was blood T cells: a sorted CD56 or NKG2C T cell subset, CD4+ or CD8+ T cells, or bulk PBMC T cells (not recorded which). The chain recombines TRBV28 with TRBJ2-3; TCRdb's D call, TRBD1, is unchecked because there is no DNA. This sequence originates from a woman aged 18 to 75 in good health. The CDR3 spells CASSLGLEGDTQYF.